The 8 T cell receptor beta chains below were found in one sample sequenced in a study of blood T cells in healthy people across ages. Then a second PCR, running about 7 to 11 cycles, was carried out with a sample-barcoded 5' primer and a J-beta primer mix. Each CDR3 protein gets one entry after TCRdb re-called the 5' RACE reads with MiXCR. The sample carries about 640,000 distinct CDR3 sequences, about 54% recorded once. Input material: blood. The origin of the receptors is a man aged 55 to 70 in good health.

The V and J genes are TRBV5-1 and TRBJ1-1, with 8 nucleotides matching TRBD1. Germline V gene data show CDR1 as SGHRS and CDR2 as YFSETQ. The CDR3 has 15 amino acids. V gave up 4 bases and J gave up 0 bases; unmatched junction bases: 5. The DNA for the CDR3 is TGCGCCAGCAGCGGGGGGACAGGCATGAACACTGAAGCTTTCTTT. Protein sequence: CASSGGTGMNTEAFF. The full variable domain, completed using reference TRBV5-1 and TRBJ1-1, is KAGVTQTPRYLIKTRGQQVTLSCSPISGHRSVSWYQQTPGQGLQFLFEYFSETQRNKGNFPGRFSGRQFSNSRSEMNVSTLELGDSALYLCASSGGTGMNTEAFFGQGTRLTVV.

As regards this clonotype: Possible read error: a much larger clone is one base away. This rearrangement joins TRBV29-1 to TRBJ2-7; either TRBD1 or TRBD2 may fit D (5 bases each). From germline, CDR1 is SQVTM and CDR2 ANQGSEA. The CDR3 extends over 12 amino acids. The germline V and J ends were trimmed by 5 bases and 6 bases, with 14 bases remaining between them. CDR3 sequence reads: CSVRDGTCEQYF. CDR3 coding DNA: TGCAGCGTTCGGGACGGAACCTGCGAGCAGTACTTC.

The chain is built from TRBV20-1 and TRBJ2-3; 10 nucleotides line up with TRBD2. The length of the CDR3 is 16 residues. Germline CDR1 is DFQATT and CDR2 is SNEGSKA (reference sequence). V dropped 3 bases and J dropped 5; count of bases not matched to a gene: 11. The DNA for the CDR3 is TGCAGTGCTAGGTCTAGGGTAGCGGGGGGTAGAGATACGCAGTATTTT. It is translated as CSARSRVAGGRDTQYF.

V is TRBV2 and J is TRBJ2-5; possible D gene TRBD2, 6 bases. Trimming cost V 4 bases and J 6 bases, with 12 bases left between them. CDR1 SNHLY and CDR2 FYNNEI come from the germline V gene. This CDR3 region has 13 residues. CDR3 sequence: CASSGGAGKTQYF. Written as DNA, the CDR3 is TGTGCCAGCAGTGGCGGGGCCGGTAAGACCCAGTACTTC.

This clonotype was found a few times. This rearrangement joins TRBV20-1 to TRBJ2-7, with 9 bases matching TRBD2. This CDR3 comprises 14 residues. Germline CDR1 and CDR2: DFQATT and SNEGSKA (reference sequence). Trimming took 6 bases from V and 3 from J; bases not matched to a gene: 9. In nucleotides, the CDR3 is TGCAGTGCCGGGGGGGGGACTAGCCTCTACGAGCAGTACTTC. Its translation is CSAGGGTSLYEQYF.

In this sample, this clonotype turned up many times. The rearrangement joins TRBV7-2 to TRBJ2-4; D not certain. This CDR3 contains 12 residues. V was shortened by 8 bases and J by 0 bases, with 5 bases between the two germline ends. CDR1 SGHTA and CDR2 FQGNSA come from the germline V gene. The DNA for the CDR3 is TGTGCCAGCGGGCTAGCCAAAAACATTCAGTACTTC. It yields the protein CASGLAKNIQYF.

DNA of the CDR3: TGCAGTGCTAGAGCGGGGGGCGTGGCAGAGACCCAGTACTTC. It yields the protein CSARAGGVAETQYF. J is TRBJ2-5 and V is TRBV20-1; possibly TRBD2 for D (7 bases). Germline V gene data show CDR1 as DFQATT and CDR2 as SNEGSKA (reference sequence). Trimming cost V 1 base and J 4 bases, with 13 bases left between them. This CDR3 is 14 amino acids long.

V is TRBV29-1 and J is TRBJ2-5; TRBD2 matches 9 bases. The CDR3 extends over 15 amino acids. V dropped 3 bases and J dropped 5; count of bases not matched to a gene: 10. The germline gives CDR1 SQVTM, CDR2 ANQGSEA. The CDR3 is CSVEAGGPGGETQYF. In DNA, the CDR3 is TGCAGCGTTGAGGCGGGGGGGCCAGGGGGTGAGACCCAGTACTTC.